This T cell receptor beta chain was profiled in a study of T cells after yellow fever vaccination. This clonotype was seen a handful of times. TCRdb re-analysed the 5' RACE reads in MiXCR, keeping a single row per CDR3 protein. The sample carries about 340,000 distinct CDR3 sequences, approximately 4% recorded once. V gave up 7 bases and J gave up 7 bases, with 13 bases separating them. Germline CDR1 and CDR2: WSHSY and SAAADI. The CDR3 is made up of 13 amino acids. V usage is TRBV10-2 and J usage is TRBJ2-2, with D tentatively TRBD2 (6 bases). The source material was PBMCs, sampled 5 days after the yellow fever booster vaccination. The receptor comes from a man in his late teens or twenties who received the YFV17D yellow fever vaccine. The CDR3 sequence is CASTRRGDGELFF. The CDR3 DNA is TGCGCCAGCACCCGGCGGGGAGACGGGGAGCTGTTTTTT.